This T cell receptor (beta chain) was found in a study of monozygotic twins with inflammatory bowel disease. Findings and caveats of the study: Healthy twins shared more clonotypes with others than IBD patients, most markedly active ones.

This CDR3 is built from 14 residues. CDR1 is SGHTS, CDR2 YDEGEE, per germline. The input for each TCR library was 3,500 to 4,000 ng of total RNA. Template switching added UMIs carrying a 6-nucleotide sample barcode. Each CDR3 protein gets one entry in TCRdb, which reprocessed the 5' RACE reads and gives no DNA. Found here are around 200,000 distinct CDR3 sequences; the top ten clones hold approximately 1.5%. Concerning this clonotype: The antigen is not known.

Whole blood, unsorted for T cells, was the source of total RNA. This chain joins TRBV5-8 and TRBJ1-1. The clonotype originates from a human donor with ulcerative colitis or Crohn's disease, or a healthy co-twin of an affected twin (not recorded which). The sequencing sample was made of blood. The CDR3 sequence: CASSRGRRNTEAFF.